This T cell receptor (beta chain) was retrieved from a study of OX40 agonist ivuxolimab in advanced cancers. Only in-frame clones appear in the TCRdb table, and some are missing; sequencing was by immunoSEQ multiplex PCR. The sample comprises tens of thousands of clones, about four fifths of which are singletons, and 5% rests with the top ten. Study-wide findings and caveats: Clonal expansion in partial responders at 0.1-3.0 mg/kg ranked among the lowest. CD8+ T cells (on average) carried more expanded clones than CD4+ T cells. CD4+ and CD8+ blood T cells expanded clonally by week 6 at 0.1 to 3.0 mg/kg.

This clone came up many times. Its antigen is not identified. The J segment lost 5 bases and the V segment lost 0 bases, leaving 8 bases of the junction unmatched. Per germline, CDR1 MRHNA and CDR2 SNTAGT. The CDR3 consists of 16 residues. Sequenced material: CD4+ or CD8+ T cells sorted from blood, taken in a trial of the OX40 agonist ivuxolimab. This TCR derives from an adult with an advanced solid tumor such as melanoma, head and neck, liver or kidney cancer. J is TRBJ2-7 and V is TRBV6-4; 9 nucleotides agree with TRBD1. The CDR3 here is CASSDSWTGDRNEQYF. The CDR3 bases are TGTGCCAGCAGTGACTCGTGGACAGGGGACAGGAACGAGCAGTACTTC.